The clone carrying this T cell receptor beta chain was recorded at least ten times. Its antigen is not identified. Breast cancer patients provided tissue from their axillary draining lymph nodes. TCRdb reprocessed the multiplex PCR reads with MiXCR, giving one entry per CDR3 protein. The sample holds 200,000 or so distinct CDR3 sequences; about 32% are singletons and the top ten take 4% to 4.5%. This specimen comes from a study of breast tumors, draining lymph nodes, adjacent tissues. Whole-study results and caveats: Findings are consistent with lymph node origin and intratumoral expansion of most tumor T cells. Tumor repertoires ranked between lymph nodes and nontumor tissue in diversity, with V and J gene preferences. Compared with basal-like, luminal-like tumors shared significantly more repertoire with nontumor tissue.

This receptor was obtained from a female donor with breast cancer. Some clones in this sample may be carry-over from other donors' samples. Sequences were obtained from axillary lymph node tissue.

The CDR3 loop is CSDDYRERDTGELFF. DNA for the CDR3: TGCAGTGACGACTACCGGGAGAGGGACACCGGGGAGCTGTTTTTT. This chain joins TRBV20-1 and TRBJ2-2; tentative D call: TRBD2 (6 bases). Germline V gives CDR1 DFQATT, CDR2 SNEGSKA (reference sequence). V was pared by 7 bases and J by 3 bases, with 18 bases between. This CDR3 region has 15 residues.